Below are 10 T cell receptor beta chains sequenced from a single sample in a study of chemoradiotherapy in HPV16-positive cancers. Some clones are missing from TCRdb's copy, which holds only in-frame ones; the method was immunoSEQ multiplex PCR. The sample consists of around 13,000 clones, about 91% of them appearing once. The input for sequencing was blood, taken from a patient who underwent chemoradiotherapy. The receptors come from a human donor with HPV-associated anogenital cancer.

This chain links TRBV4-3 with TRBJ2-3; TRBD2 is a possible D gene (6 bases). CDR3 length: 17 residues. V was pared by 0 bases and J by 0 bases, with 13 bases between. CDR1 is LGHNA and CDR2 is YSLEER in the germline V gene. The CDR3 here is CASSQDVGGSSTDTQYF. The CDR3 bases are TGCGCCAGCAGCCAAGATGTCGGGGGTTCTAGCACAGATACGCAGTATTTT.

The V gene is TRBV9, the J gene TRBJ2-3; TRBD1 matches 7 bases. V lost 2 bases, J lost 3 bases, and 6 bases stayed unmatched. In germline, CDR1 is SGDLS, CDR2 YYNGEE. The CDR3 consists of 15 residues. CDR3 bases: TGTGCCAGCAGCGTGACAGGGAGTGCAACAGATACGCAGTATTTT. This gives the protein CASSVTGSATDTQYF.

The rearrangement joins TRBV14 to TRBJ2-7; D unclear. The CDR3 sequence is 14 residues long. Germline V gives CDR1 SGHDN, CDR2 FVKESK. The V end lost 4 bases, the J end lost 2 bases, and 12 bases lay between the germline ends. CDR3 DNA sequence: TGTGCCAGCAGCCTGTCAGTGGGAACCTACGAGCAGTACTTC. Translating it yields CASSLSVGTYEQYF.

The chain uses TRBV6-6 and TRBJ2-7; possibly TRBD1 for D (5 bases). CDR3 length: 15 amino acids. Germline V lookup: CDR1 MNHNY, CDR2 SVGAGI (reference sequence). V shed 0 bases and J shed 1 base, with 10 bases lying between them. The DNA for the CDR3 is TGTGCCAGCAGTTACTCGAGGCAGGGATCCTACGAGCAGTACTTC. It yields the protein CASSYSRQGSYEQYF.

This chain links TRBV15 with TRBJ2-7; 7 nucleotides match TRBD2. The V gene's germline CDR1 is LNHNV and CDR2 YYDKDF (reference sequence). The J segment lost 2 bases and the V segment lost 5 bases, leaving 9 bases of the junction unmatched. CDR3 length: 15 amino acids. The CDR3 protein is CATSSERGNTYEQYF. The CDR3 nucleotides read TGTGCCACCAGCTCCGAGCGGGGAAACACCTACGAGCAGTACTTC.

The chain combines TRBV9 with TRBJ1-2, with D maybe TRBD1 (6 bases). Germline-derived CDR1 and CDR2 are SGDLS and YYNGEE. Trimming pared 4 bases from V and 2 bases from J, leaving 18 bases between. The CDR3 is made up of 16 amino acids. The CDR3 here is CASSSSVQGGNYGYTF. CDR3 bases: TGTGCCAGCAGCTCCTCAGTACAGGGAGGAAACTATGGCTACACCTTC.

The rearrangement links TRBV7-2 to TRBJ2-7, with no clear D. CDR3 length equals 15 residues. The V end lost 2 bases, the J end lost 7 bases, and 18 bases lay between the germline ends. The germline CDR1 and CDR2 sequences are SGHTA and FQGNSA. The CDR3 DNA is TGTGCCAGCAGCTTATGGGCGGCCCTGGATAAGGAGCAGTACTTC. The encoded protein is CASSLWAALDKEQYF.

This chain uses TRBV11-2 with TRBJ1-4; D not certain. Germline V gene sequence: CDR1 SGHAT, CDR2 FQNNGV. The CDR3 length is 16 residues. Trimming cost V 1 base and J 0 bases, with 9 bases left between them. CDR3 coding DNA: TGTGCCAGCAGCTTAGTCGGGCTTGCAACTAATGAAAAACTGTTTTTT. Amino acid sequence: CASSLVGLATNEKLFF.

The chain uses TRBV6-5 and TRBJ2-1; 10 bases line up with TRBD1. CDR1 and CDR2 from the germline V gene are MNHEY and SVGAGI. V trimming: 6 bases; J trimming: 4 bases; junction bases outside the gene matches: 3. This CDR3 region has 14 residues. CDR3 loop: CASSGTGDYNEQFF. The CDR3 region has the DNA TGTGCCAGCAGCGGGACAGGGGATTACAATGAGCAGTTCTTC.

The CDR3 region has the DNA TGTGCCAGTAGAAGGGTCAGGGGGGGGAATTACAATGAGCAGTTCTTC. The encoded protein is CASRRVRGGNYNEQFF. The gene calls are TRBV19 and TRBJ2-1, with D possibly called TRBD1 or TRBD2 (7 bases each). The V end was cut by 6 bases, the J end by 4 bases, with 19 bases between. The V gene's germline CDR1 is LNHDA and CDR2 SQIVND (reference sequence). The CDR3 extends over 16 amino acids.